Described below is a single TCR beta chain sequence and its context. Its target is unknown. These data are taken from a study of cytomegalovirus exposure and HLA in healthy donors. In the study overall: From donors who were HLA-typed, an early data release held approximately 91 million unique TCRs.

Study-wide points: Researchers catalogued over 150 TCR beta chains as cytomegalovirus-associated. What a later analysis reportedly showed was that an Asian-associated ancestry cluster had fewer N-insertions than the approximately 700-donor mean. In vitro testing confirmed a few CMV-associated chains as specific for CMV antigens.

This CDR3 has 14 amino acids. CDR1 and CDR2 (germline): MGHRA, YSYEKL. V lost 3 bases, J lost 2 bases, and 11 bases lay in between. The PCR used 60 Vbeta and 13 Jbeta primers. Only in-frame clones appear in the TCRdb table, and some are missing; sequencing was by immunoSEQ multiplex PCR. This table holds about 190,000 clones, about four fifths found once. The V gene is TRBV4-1, the J gene TRBJ2-7, with a possible D match to TRBD2 (6 bases). The sequencing sample was made of PBMCs. The receptor's source is a woman aged 50 to 65 in good health and CMV-seronegative. The CDR3: CASSHLTRPYEQYF. CDR3 nucleotides: TGCGCCAGCAGCCACCTGACTAGGCCCTACGAGCAGTACTTC.